A selection of T cell receptor beta chains follows, all from one sample in a study of T cells after yellow fever vaccination. A single record per CDR3 protein comes from TCRdb applying MiXCR to the 5' RACE reads. The data contain 300,000 to 400,000 distinct CDR3 sequences, about 12% of them singletons. The sample in question was CD4+ T cells sorted from PBMCs, obtained 15 days after the yellow fever booster vaccination. The receptors come from a man between 18 and 29 years old who received the YFV17D yellow fever vaccine. The CDR3 runs from the conserved cysteine through the conserved F or W. The D gene is left open where the match is weak. Rows give clone size only sometimes, using once, few, many, or a class for an expanded clone.

.	TRBJ2-3	.	TRBV6-5	TGTGCCAGCAGTTACTCGGTTCACTGGACGCAGTATTTT	CASSYSVHWTQYF
.	TRBJ2-3	few	TRBV27	TGTGCCAGCAGCTTACGCAGGGCTAGCACAGATACGCAGTATTTT	CASSLRRASTDTQYF
.	TRBJ2-7	many	TRBV20-1	TGCAGTGCTACAGGAAACTACGAGCAGTACTTC	CSATGNYEQYF
.	TRBJ2-3	.	TRBV11-3	TGTGCCAGCAGCTCACCCGGGACCCGCACAGATACGCAGTATTTT	CASSSPGTRTDTQYF
.	TRBJ2-1	.	TRBV18	TGTGCCAGCTCTCACGGCCGGGAAGACAATGAGCAGTTCTTC	CASSHGREDNEQFF
.	TRBJ2-2	many	TRBV29-1	TGCAGCGTTGGCGAAGGGAGATTCACCGGGGAGCTGTTTTTT	CSVGEGRFTGELFF
TRBD2	TRBJ2-4	few	TRBV28	TGTGCCAGCAGTGTGGGGGTACTAGCGGATCTAGCCAAAAACATTCAGTACTTC	CASSVGVLADLAKNIQYF
.	TRBJ2-1	few	TRBV4-2	TGTGCCAGCAGCCAAGCTGAGGATAGCAGCAATGAGCAGTTCTTC	CASSQAEDSSNEQFF
.	TRBJ1-6	.	TRBV28	TGTGCCAGCAGTTTGCCGGGGGTCTCCTATAATTCACCCCTCCACTTT	CASSLPGVSYNSPLHF
.	TRBJ1-4	many	TRBV12-3/TRBV12-4	TGTGCCAGCAGCACGACGGGGGCGGCTAATGAAAAACTGTTTTTT	CASSTTGAANEKLFF
.	TRBJ2-2	.	TRBV5-1	TGCGCCAGCATCCCGGGGGACACCGGGGAGCTGTTTTTT	CASIPGDTGELFF
.	TRBJ1-1	.	TRBV5-1	TGCGCCAGCAGCTCGCGACACACGAACACTGAAGCTTTCTTT	CASSSRHTNTEAFF
.	TRBJ2-1	.	TRBV14	TGTGCCAGCAGCCAAGATGTGGGGGGTGCCGGGAATGAGCAGTTCTTC	CASSQDVGGAGNEQFF
.	TRBJ2-7	few	TRBV20-1	TGCAGCTCCTACAGGGTATGGCCAACCGAGCAGTACTTC	CSSYRVWPTEQYF
TRBD1	TRBJ1-2	.	TRBV5-1	TGCGCCAGCAGACCGGTGTACAGGGGGGACTATGGCTACACCTTC	CASRPVYRGDYGYTF
TRBD2	TRBJ2-5	.	TRBV25-1	TGTGCCAGCTCGGTAGCGGGGGGGTTGGAGACCCAGTACTTC	CASSVAGGLETQYF
.	TRBJ1-6	.	TRBV6-1	TGTGCCAGCAGTGACCACAGGTCCGCGGGGAATTCACCCCTCCACTTT	CASSDHRSAGNSPLHF
TRBD1	TRBJ1-2	.	TRBV6-1	TGTGCCAGCAGTAGACAGGGTCCCGATGGCTACACCTTC	CASSRQGPDGYTF
.	TRBJ2-2	few	TRBV20-1	TGCAGTGCCCGCATTGCAGGGAGCACCGGGGAGCTGTTTTTT	CSARIAGSTGELFF
TRBD2	TRBJ2-3	.	TRBV29-1	TGCAGCGTTGAGGGGGGGTTGGGGAGATACACAGATACGCAGTATTTT	CSVEGGLGRYTDTQYF